These 13 T cell receptor beta chains were all obtained from the same sample, sequenced in a study of CD8 T cells in Susac syndrome. The RNA input was 0.5 to 1 ug, and it was reverse transcribed with random hexamers. TCRdb used MiXCR to reprocess the immunoSEQ multiplex PCR reads, holding one entry per CDR3 protein. The table shows about 160,000 distinct CDR3 sequences, with roughly 94% occurring only once. The sample consisted of CD4+ T cells from PBMCs. Receptors were obtained from a human donor with multiple sclerosis.

This clonotype was counted a single time. The rearrangement links TRBV5-1 to TRBJ1-2, with D possibly TRBD1 on 6 matching bases. V lost 3 bases and J 3 bases, leaving 15 bases between the germline ends. The CDR3 is made up of 15 amino acids. CDR1 SGHRS and CDR2 YFSETQ come from the germline V gene. CDR3 DNA sequence: TGCGCCAGCAGCTACCAGGACAGCGTGGACTATGGCTACACCTTC. Its protein is CASSYQDSVDYGYTF.

The chain uses TRBV3-1 and TRBJ1-1; TRBD1 matches 9 bases. The ends lost 4 bases at V and 11 bases at J; junction bases unmatched: 8. This CDR3 contains 13 residues. The germline gives CDR1 LGHDT, CDR2 YNNKEL (reference sequence). DNA of the CDR3: TGTGCCAGCAGCCTCGGACAGGGGTTGAGCGCTTTCTTT. As protein: CASSLGQGLSAFF. Full variable domain (missing parts from reference TRBV3-1 and TRBJ1-1): DTAVSQTPKYLVTQMGNDKSIKCEQNLGHDTMYWYKQDSKKFLKIMFSYNNKELIINETVPNRFSPKSPDKAHLNLHINSLELGDSAVYFCASSLGQGLSAFFGQGTRLTVV.

The chain couples TRBV28 to TRBJ1-2, with a weak D call TRBD1 (6 bases). V lost 4 bases to trimming and J lost 8 bases, with 11 bases between them. CDR3 length equals 12 residues. Germline CDR1 reads MDHEN; CDR2 reads SYDVKM. The CDR3 region has the DNA TGTGCCAGCAGTTCACAGGGAGGGGGCTACACCTTC. Translating gives CASSSQGGGYTF.

V gene TRBV20-1 combines with J gene TRBJ2-1; 9 bases fit TRBD1. V shed 5 bases and J 6 bases; nucleotides not matched to a gene: 5. The CDR3 runs to 13 residues. Germline lookup yields CDR1 DFQATT and CDR2 SNEGSKA (reference sequence). The CDR3: CSAVGQGVNEQFF. The CDR3 DNA reads as TGCAGTGCTGTGGGACAGGGTGTCAATGAGCAGTTCTTC.

This clonotype showed up just once. The gene calls are TRBV25-1 and TRBJ2-7, with a possible D match to TRBD2 (6 bases). V was cut by 7 bases and J by 1 base, with 8 bases left in between. The germline gives CDR1 MGHDK, CDR2 SYGVNS. The CDR3 extends over 12 amino acids. CDR3 amino acids: CASTGTSYEQYF. In DNA form, the CDR3 reads TGTGCCAGCACTGGGACTTCCTACGAGCAGTACTTC.

This chain joins TRBV7-2 and TRBJ2-3; 8 bases fit TRBD2. Germline lookup yields CDR1 SGHTA and CDR2 FQGNSA. Trimming took 1 base from V and 5 from J; bases not matched to a gene: 8. The CDR3 spans 16 residues. Written as DNA, the CDR3 is TGTGCCAGCAGCTTAGAGGCTCGGGAGGGAGTAGATACGCAGTATTTT. It yields the protein CASSLEAREGVDTQYF. Based on the CDR3 plus reference TRBV7-2 and TRBJ2-3, the full variable domain is GAGVSQSPSNKVTEKGKDVELRCDPISGHTALYWYRQSLGQGLEFLIYFQGNSAPDKSGLPSDRFSAERTGGSVSTLTIQRTQQEDSAVYLCASSLEAREGVDTQYFGPGTRLTVL.

This clonotype was picked up one time. This chain connects TRBV14 to TRBJ2-6; D unclear. Per germline, CDR1 SGHDN and CDR2 FVKESK. The CDR3 runs to 16 residues. Trimming shortened V by 4 bases and J by 0 bases, and 10 bases separated the two germline ends. The CDR3 loop is CASSPVAHSGANVLTF. As DNA, the CDR3 is TGTGCCAGCAGCCCCGTAGCCCACTCTGGGGCCAACGTCCTGACTTTC.

The chain couples TRBV29-1 to TRBJ1-2, with D possibly being TRBD1 (6 bases). Germline lookup yields CDR1 SQVTM and CDR2 ANQGSEA. V gave up 1 base and J gave up 7 bases, with 16 bases separating them. The CDR3 is 14 residues long. The chain's CDR3 is CSVEGQGKKGGYTF. The DNA for the CDR3 is TGCAGCGTTGAAGGGCAGGGGAAGAAGGGTGGCTACACCTTC.

This chain joins TRBV6-5 and TRBJ2-7; 14 positions agree with TRBD2. The CDR3 covers 16 residues. J lost 5 bases, V lost 4 bases, and 7 bases had no gene match. The germline V gene has CDR1 MNHEY and CDR2 SVGAGI. The CDR3 protein is CASSSMTSGRAHEQYF. The CDR3 DNA reads as TGTGCCAGCAGTTCCATGACTAGCGGGAGGGCCCACGAGCAGTACTTC.

The chain combines TRBV10-2 with TRBJ2-7, with TRBD2 matching over 7 bases. Per germline, CDR1 WSHSY and CDR2 SAAADI. V trimming: 6 bases; J trimming: 3 bases; junction bases outside the gene matches: 8. The CDR3 totals 14 residues. The CDR3 sequence: CASSPKAGDYEQYF. The DNA for the CDR3 is TGCGCCAGCAGCCCCAAGGCGGGAGACTACGAGCAGTACTTC.

V gene TRBV20-1 combines with J gene TRBJ2-1, with TRBD2 matching 10 bases. CDR1 and CDR2 from the germline V gene are DFQATT and SNEGSKA (reference sequence). Trimming took 4 bases from V and 0 from J; bases not matched to a gene: 6. The CDR3 has 16 residues. This CDR3 is CSATTSGSSSYNEQFF. For the CDR3, the DNA is TGCAGTGCTACGACTAGCGGGTCAAGCTCCTACAATGAGCAGTTCTTC.

The chain couples TRBV28 to TRBJ2-3; D uncertain. Germline-derived CDR1 and CDR2 are MDHEN and SYDVKM. There are 14 residues in the CDR3. Deletions cut 5 bases from V and 0 bases from J, with 9 bases between. CDR3 sequence: CASSAPSSTDTQYF. The CDR3, as DNA: TGTGCCAGCAGTGCTCCGAGCAGCACAGATACGCAGTATTTT.

The chain uses TRBV6-4 and TRBJ2-1, with 7 bases fitting TRBD2. Germline CDR1 and CDR2: MRHNA and SNTAGT. Losses at the gene ends were 6 bases for V and 9 bases for J; bases not matched to a gene: 11. The CDR3 has 14 residues. DNA for the CDR3: TGTGCCAGCAGAGTAATAGGGACTACGGCTGAGCAGTTCTTC. Encoded protein: CASRVIGTTAEQFF.